This TCR beta chain was captured in a study of blood T cell repertoires in COVID-19. Using immunoSEQ multiplex PCR, the repertoire was profiled, and TCRdb retains in-frame clones only, with some absent. The data hold hundreds of thousands of clones, with around 86% observed a single time. CDR3 size: 13 residues. The trim removed 6 bases at V and 5 bases at J, leaving 6 bases unmatched. Participants spanned ages roughly 18 to 90 years and resided in roughly 22 US areas. The sequence was obtained from a woman aged 45-65 years who had recovered from COVID-19. Specimen: PBMCs or T cells enriched from blood (not recorded which). The chain links TRBV12-3 or TRBV12-4 to TRBJ2-5; TRBD1 agrees at 7 bases. The CDR3 DNA reads as TGTGCCAGCAGCATACAGGGGCCGGAGACCCAGTACTTC. It codes for CASSIQGPETQYF.